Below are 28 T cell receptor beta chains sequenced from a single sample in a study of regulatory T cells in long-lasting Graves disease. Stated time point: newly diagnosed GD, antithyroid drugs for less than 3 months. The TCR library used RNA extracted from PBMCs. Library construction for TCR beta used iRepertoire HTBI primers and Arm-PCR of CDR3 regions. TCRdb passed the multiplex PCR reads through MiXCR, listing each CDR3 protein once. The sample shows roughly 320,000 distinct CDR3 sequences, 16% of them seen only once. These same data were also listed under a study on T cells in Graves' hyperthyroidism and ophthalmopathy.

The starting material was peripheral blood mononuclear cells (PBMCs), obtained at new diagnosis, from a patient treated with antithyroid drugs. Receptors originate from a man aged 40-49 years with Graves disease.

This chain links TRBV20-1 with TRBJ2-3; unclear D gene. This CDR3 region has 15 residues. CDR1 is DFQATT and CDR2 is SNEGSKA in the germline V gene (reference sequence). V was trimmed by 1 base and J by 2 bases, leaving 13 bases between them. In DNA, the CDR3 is TGCAGTGCTAGAGGCGTGCGGCAGACCACAGATACGCAGTATTTT. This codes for CSARGVRQTTDTQYF.

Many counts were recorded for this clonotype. The CDR3 here is CASSLGQGTFWYEQYF. DNA for the CDR3: TGCGCCAGCAGCCTAGGACAGGGGACATTCTGGTACGAGCAGTACTTC. The J gene is TRBJ2-7, the V gene TRBV5-1; 9 positions match TRBD1. V trimming: 4 bases; J trimming: 4 bases; junction bases outside the gene matches: 12. The CDR3 runs 16 residues. Germline lookup yields CDR1 SGHRS and CDR2 YFSETQ.

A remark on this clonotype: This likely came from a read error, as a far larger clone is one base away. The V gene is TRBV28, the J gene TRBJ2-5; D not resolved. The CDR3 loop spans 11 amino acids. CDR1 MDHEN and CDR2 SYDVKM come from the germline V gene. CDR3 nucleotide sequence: TGTGCCAGCAGCTTAGAGGATGAGCAGGTCTTC. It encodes CASSLEDEQVF.

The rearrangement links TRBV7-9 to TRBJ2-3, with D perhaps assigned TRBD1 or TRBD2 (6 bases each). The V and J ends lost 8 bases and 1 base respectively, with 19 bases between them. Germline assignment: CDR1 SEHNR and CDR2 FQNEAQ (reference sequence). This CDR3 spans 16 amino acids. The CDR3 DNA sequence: TGTGCCAGCGGCACCCAGGCAGGGGAGGGCACAGATACGCAGTATTTT. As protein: CASGTQAGEGTDTQYF.

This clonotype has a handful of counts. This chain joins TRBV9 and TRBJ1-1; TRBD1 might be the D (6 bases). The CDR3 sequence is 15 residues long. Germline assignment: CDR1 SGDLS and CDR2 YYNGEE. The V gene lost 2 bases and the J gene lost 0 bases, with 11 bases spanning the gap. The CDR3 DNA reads TGTGCCAGCAGCGTTTCGGACAGCATGAACACTGAAGCTTTCTTT. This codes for CASSVSDSMNTEAFF.

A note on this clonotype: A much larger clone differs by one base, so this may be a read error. CDR3 coding DNA: TGTGCCAGCAGTTTAACTAGGATCACAGATACGCAGTATTTT. It is translated as CASSLTRITDTQYF. The rearrangement links TRBV28 to TRBJ2-7; D is perhaps TRBD2 (5 bases). The tail of the sequence fits TRBJ2-3 better, so the J call may be wrong. Germline CDR1 reads MDHEN; CDR2 reads SYDVKM. The CDR3 extends over 14 amino acids.

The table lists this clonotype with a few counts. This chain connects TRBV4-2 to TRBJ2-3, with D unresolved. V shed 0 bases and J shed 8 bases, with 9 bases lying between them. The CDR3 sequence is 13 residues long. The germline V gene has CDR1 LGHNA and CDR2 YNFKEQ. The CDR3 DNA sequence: TGTGCCAGCAGCCAAGACAGGTCAGGTACGCAGTATTTT. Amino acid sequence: CASSQDRSGTQYF.

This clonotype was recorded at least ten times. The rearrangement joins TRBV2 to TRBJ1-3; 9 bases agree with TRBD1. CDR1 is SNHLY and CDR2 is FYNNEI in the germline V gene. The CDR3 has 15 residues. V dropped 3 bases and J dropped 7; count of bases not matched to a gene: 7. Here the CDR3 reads CASSDADRGGNTIYF. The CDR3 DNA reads TGTGCCAGCAGTGACGCGGACAGGGGAGGGAACACCATATATTTT.

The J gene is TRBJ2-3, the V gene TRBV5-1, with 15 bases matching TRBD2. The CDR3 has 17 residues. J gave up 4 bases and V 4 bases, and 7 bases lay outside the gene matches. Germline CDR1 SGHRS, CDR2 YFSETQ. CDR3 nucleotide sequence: TGCGCCAGCAGCCCGGGACTAGCGGGGGGCACCTCAGATACGCAGTATTTT. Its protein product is CASSPGLAGGTSDTQYF. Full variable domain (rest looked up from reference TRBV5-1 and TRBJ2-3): KAGVTQTPRYLIKTRGQQVTLSCSPISGHRSVSWYQQTPGQGLQFLFEYFSETQRNKGNFPGRFSGRQFSNSRSEMNVSTLELGDSALYLCASSPGLAGGTSDTQYFGPGTRLTVL.

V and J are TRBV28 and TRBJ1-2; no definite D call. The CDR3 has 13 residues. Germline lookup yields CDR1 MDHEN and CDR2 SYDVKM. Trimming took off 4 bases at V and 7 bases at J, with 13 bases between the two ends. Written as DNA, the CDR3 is TGTGCCAGCAGTTCCCCGAGTCTCTTTGGCTACACCTTC. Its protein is CASSSPSLFGYTF.

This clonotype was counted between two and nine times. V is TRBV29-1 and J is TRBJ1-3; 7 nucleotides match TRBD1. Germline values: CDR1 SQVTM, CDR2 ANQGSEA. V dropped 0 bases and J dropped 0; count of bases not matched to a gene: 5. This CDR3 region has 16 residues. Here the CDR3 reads CSVEEGGRASGNTIYF. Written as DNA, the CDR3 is TGCAGCGTTGAAGAAGGGGGCAGGGCCTCTGGAAACACCATATATTTT.

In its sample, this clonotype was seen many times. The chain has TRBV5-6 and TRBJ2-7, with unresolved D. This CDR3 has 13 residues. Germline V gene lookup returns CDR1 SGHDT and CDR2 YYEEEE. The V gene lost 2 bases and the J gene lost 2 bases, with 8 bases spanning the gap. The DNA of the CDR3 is TGTGCCAGCAGCTTTGGGATCACCTACGAGCAGTACTTC. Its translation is CASSFGITYEQYF.

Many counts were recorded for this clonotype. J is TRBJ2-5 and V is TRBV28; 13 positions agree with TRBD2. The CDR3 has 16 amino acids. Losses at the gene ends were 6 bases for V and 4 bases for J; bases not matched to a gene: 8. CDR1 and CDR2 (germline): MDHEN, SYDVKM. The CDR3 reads CASSPPGLAGRETQYF. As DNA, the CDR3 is TGTGCCAGCAGCCCCCCGGGACTAGCGGGGAGAGAGACCCAGTACTTC.

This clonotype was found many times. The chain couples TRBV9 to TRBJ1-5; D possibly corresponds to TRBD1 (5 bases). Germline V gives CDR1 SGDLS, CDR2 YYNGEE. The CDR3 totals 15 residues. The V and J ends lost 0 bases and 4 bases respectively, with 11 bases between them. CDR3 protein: CASSVGGGRNQPQHF. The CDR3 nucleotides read TGTGCCAGCAGCGTAGGGGGGGGGAGGAATCAGCCCCAGCATTTT.

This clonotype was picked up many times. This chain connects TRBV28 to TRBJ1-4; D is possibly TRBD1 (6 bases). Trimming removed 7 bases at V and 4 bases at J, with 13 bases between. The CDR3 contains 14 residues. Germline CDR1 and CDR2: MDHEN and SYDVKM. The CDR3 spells CASINKGVNEKLFF. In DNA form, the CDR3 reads TGTGCCAGCATCAATAAGGGGGTTAATGAAAAACTGTTTTTT.

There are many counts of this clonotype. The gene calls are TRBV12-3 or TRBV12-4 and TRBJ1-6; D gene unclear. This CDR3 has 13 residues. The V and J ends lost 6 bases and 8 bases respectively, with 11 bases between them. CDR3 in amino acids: CASRGSGDSPLHF. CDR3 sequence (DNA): TGTGCCAGCAGAGGGTCCGGGGATTCACCCCTCCACTTT.

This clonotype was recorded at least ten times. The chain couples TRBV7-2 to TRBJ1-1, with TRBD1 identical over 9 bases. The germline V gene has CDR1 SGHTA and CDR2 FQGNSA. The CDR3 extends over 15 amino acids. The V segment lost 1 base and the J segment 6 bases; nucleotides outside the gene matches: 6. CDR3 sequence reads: CASSLDRDRAAEAFF. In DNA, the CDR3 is TGTGCCAGCAGCTTAGACCGGGACAGGGCCGCTGAAGCTTTCTTT.

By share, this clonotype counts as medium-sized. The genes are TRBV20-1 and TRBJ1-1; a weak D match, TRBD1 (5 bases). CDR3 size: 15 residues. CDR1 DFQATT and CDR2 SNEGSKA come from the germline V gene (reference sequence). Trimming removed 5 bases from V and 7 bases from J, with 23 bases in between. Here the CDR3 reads CSAGSLGTPGLEAFF. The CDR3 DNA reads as TGCAGTGCTGGTTCCCTCGGGACCCCGGGCCTTGAAGCTTTCTTT.

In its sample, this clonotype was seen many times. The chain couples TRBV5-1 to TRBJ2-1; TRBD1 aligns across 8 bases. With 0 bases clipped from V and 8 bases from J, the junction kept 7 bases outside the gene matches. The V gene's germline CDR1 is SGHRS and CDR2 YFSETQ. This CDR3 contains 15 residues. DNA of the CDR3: TGCGCCAGCAGCTTGGCCTGGGACAGGAGGGATGAGCAGTTCTTC. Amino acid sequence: CASSLAWDRRDEQFF.

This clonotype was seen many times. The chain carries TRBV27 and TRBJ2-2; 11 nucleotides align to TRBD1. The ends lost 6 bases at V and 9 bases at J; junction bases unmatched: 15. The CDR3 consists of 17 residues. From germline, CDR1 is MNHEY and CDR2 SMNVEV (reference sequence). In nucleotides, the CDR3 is TGTGCCAGCAGCCGAGCGGGGGACAGGGGGACGCATAGGGAGCTGTTTTTT. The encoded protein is CASSRAGDRGTHRELFF.

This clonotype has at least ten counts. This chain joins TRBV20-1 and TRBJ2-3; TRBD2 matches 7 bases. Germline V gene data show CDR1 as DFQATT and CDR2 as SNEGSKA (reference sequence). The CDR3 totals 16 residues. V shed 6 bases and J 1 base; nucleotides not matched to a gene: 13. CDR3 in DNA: TGCAGTGCCCCCTGGGTGGGGGGGGGAGGCACAGATACGCAGTATTTT. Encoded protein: CSAPWVGGGGTDTQYF.

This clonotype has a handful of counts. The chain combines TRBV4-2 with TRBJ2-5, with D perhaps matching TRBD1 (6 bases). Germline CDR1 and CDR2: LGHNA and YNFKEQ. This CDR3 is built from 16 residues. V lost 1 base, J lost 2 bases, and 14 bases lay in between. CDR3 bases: TGTGCCAGCAGCCAAGGAAAACAGGGTGGTCAAGAGACCCAGTACTTC. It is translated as CASSQGKQGGQETQYF.

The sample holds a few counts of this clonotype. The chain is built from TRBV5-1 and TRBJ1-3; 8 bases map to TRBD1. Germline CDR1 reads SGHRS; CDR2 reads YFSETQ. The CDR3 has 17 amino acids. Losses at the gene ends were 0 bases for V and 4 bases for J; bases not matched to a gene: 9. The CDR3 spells CASSLGGTGPVGNTIYF. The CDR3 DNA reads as TGCGCCAGCAGCTTGGGTGGGACAGGTCCTGTCGGAAACACCATATATTTT.

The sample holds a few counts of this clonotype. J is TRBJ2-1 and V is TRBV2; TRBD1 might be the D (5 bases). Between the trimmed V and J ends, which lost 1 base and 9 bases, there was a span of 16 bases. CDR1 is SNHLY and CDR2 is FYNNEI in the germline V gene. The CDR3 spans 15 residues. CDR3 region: CASSEGSGRRGEQFF. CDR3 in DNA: TGTGCCAGCAGTGAAGGGTCAGGGCGGCGAGGTGAGCAGTTCTTC.

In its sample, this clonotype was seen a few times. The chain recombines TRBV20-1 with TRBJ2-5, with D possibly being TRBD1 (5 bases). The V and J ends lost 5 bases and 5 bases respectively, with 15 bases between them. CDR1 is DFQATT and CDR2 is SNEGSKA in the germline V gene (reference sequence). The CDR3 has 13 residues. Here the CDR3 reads CSAGKSGRETQYF. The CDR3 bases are TGCAGTGCTGGAAAATCAGGGCGGGAGACCCAGTACTTC.

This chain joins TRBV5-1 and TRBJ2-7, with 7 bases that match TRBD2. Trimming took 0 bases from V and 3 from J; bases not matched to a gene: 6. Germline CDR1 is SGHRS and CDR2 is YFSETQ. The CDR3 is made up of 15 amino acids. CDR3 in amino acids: CASSLVGRGVYEQYF. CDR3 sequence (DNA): TGCGCCAGCAGCTTGGTCGGTCGGGGGGTCTACGAGCAGTACTTC. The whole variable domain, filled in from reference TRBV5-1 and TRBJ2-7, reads KAGVTQTPRYLIKTRGQQVTLSCSPISGHRSVSWYQQTPGQGLQFLFEYFSETQRNKGNFPGRFSGRQFSNSRSEMNVSTLELGDSALYLCASSLVGRGVYEQYFGPGTRLTVT.

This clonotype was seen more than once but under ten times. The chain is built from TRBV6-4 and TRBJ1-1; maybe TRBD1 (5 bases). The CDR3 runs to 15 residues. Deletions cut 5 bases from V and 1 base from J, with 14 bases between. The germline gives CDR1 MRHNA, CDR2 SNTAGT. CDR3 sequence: CASSCYGTSNTEAFF. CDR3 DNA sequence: TGTGCCAGCAGTTGCTACGGGACCTCGAACACTGAAGCTTTCTTT.

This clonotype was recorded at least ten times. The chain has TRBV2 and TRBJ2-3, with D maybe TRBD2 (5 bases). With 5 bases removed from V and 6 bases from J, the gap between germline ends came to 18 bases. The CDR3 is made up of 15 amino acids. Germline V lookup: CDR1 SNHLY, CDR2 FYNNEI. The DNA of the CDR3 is TGTGCCAGCAGTAACACCGGACTGCGAAGGGATACGCAGTATTTT. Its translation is CASSNTGLRRDTQYF.